The rows below give T cell receptor beta chains drawn from one sample of a study of cytomegalovirus exposure and HLA in healthy donors. Generated by immunoSEQ multiplex PCR, the TCRdb table keeps only in-frame clones and is missing some. The sample holds about 240,000 clones; approximately 84% are singletons and the top ten take around 1.2%. The sequencing input was PBMCs. These receptors were taken from a woman in her twenties or thirties in good health and CMV-seropositive. Each CDR3 is given with its conserved first and last residue. D genes are given only for firm matches. Where a row states a size, it is once, few, many or the class of an expanded clone; other rows omit it.

>NA|TRBJ2-7|NA|TRBV4-1
TGCGCCAGCAGCCATCCCTCAGGGGGGCTAGTCTACGAGCAGTACTTC
CASSHPSGGLVYEQYF
>NA|TRBJ1-1|NA|TRBV6-1
TGTGCCAGCAGTGAAAATTGGGGGATCGACAGGGAAGCTTTCTTT
CASSENWGIDREAFF
>NA|TRBJ1-2|TRBD1|TRBV5-1
TGCGCCAGCAGCTTCCGGGACAGGGAGGATGGCTACACCTTC
CASSFRDREDGYTF
>NA|TRBJ2-7|TRBD1|TRBV5-6
TGTGCCAGCAGCTTGTATCGGACTGGACAGGGAGTTTCTTACGGGCAGTACTTC
CASSLYRTGQGVSYGQYF
>NA|TRBJ2-1|TRBD2|TRBV4-1
TGCGCCAGCAGCCAACGAGGACTAGCGGGAAAGAATGAGCAGTTCTTC
CASSQRGLAGKNEQFF
>once|TRBJ2-3|TRBD1|TRBV10-3
TGTGCCATCAGTAGCCTCGGGACAGGGGGGACAGATACGCAGTATTTT
CAISSLGTGGTDTQYF
>NA|TRBJ2-7|TRBD2|TRBV18
TGTGCCAGCTCACCAGGTGGCGGGGGCTACGAGCAGTACTTC
CASSPGGGGYEQYF
>NA|TRBJ2-1|NA|TRBV27
TGTGCCAGCAAGGGGGCTCGGACGGGGGTAGAGCAGTTCTTC
CASKGARTGVEQFF
>NA|TRBJ2-2|NA|TRBV4-1
TGCGCCTCAGGCGGAGCGGGCGGAGTGAACACCGGGGAGCTGTTTTTT
CASGGAGGVNTGELFF
>NA|TRBJ2-7|TRBD2|TRBV5-1
TGCGCCAGCAGCCCTCCGGCTAGCGGGGGGTCGGGGGAGCAGTACTTC
CASSPPASGGSGEQYF
>NA|TRBJ1-4|NA|TRBV6-4
TGTGCCAGCAGTGAAACACCCAATGAAAAACTGTTTTTT
CASSETPNEKLFF
>NA|TRBJ1-2|TRBD1|TRBV19
TGTGCCAGTAGTATTACCGGCCAGGGGGCTCGTGGCTACACCTTC
CASSITGQGARGYTF
>NA|TRBJ1-1|TRBD1|TRBV19
TGTGCCAGTACCCGAGCCCAAACAGGGGCGAGGAACACTGAAGCTTTCTTT
CASTRAQTGARNTEAFF
>once|TRBJ2-5|NA|TRBV7-9
TGTGCCAGCAGCTTAGGGGGCGGGGGCGCGGTTGAGACCCAGTACTTC
CASSLGGGGAVETQYF
>NA|TRBJ1-2|NA|TRBV30
TGTGCCTGGGGACAGCGAAGTAACTATGGCTACACCTTC
CAWGQRSNYGYTF
>NA|TRBJ2-7|NA|TRBV27
TGTGCCAGCAGGAAAGGACAACCCTACGAGCAGTACTTC
CASRKGQPYEQYF
>NA|TRBJ2-7|NA|TRBV2
TGTGCCAGCGGACAGTTTTCCTACGAGCAGTACTTC
CASGQFSYEQYF
>NA|TRBJ2-1|TRBD2|TRBV2
TGTGCCAGCAGTCGGACTAGCGGGTCCTATGAGCAGTTCTTC
CASSRTSGSYEQFF
>once|TRBJ2-1|TRBD2|TRBV10-3
TGTGCCATCAGAAGCGGGATCAGCAACGGTGAGCAGTTCTTC
CAIRSGISNGEQFF
>NA|TRBJ2-7|TRBD1|TRBV30
TGTGCCTGGGCCCTATCGGGACAGTCCTACGAGCAGTACTTC
CAWALSGQSYEQYF
>NA|TRBJ2-5|NA|TRBV30
TGTGCCTGGAGAAAGGGCGGGCTCGGAGAGACCCAGTACTTC
CAWRKGGLGETQYF
>NA|TRBJ2-1|TRBD2|TRBV18
TGTGCCAGCTCACCGAGTAGCGGGACGGGCTCCTACAATGAGCAGTTCTTC
CASSPSSGTGSYNEQFF
>NA|TRBJ2-3|TRBD2|TRBV27
TGTGCCAGCAGTTTACTAGCGGGAGTTACAGATACGCAGTATTTT
CASSLLAGVTDTQYF
>NA|TRBJ1-4|NA|TRBV4-1
TGCGCCAGCAGCCAAGAGGCCCAGGTTGCTTATGAAAAACTGTTTTTT
CASSQEAQVAYEKLFF
>NA|TRBJ1-1|TRBD1|TRBV6-5
TGTGCCAGCAGTTACTCCTCCGCGACAGGGGGCACTGAAGCTTTCTTT
CASSYSSATGGTEAFF
>NA|TRBJ2-5|TRBD1|TRBV2
TGTGCCAGCAAGCTGGACAGGGGTGGCGAGACCCAGTACTTC
CASKLDRGGETQYF
>NA|TRBJ1-2|NA|TRBV2
TGTGCCAGCAGTGAAGCGGGGCCCAACTATGGCTACACCTTC
CASSEAGPNYGYTF
>NA|TRBJ2-7|TRBD2|TRBV6-6
TGTGCCACAGGGAGGGAGTACGAGCAGTACTTC
CATGREYEQYF
>NA|TRBJ1-5|NA|TRBV9
TGTGCCAGCAGCGTAGGCCCTGAGGCTCAGCCCCAGCATTTT
CASSVGPEAQPQHF
>NA|TRBJ2-7|TRBD2|TRBV10-1
TGCGCCAGCAGTGAGAGCGGGAGGAATTACGAGCAGTACTTC
CASSESGRNYEQYF
>few|TRBJ2-5|TRBD2|TRBV30
TGTGCCTGGAGTGTGGGTAGCGGGGGCCAGAAGACCCAGTACTTC
CAWSVGSGGQKTQYF
>NA|TRBJ2-7|NA|TRBV9
TGTGCCAGCAGCGTAGATCCGGAGGTCCATTCCCCCTACGAGCAGTACTTC
CASSVDPEVHSPYEQYF